These T cell receptor beta chains were read from a single sample in a study of spatial heterogeneity in lung cancer. Each CDR3 protein gets one entry after TCRdb re-called the 5' RACE reads with MiXCR. The profile shows some 87,000 distinct CDR3 sequences, around 8.6% of them singletons. The sample in question was PBMCs, obtained at surgery. The receptors were sampled from a male donor with early-stage non-small cell lung cancer. The CDR3 runs from the conserved cysteine through the conserved F or W. Where a row states a size, it is once, few, many or the class of an expanded clone; other rows omit it.

TRBJ1-2,TRBV20-1,few,CSAMTPRDSYGYTF
TRBJ2-1,TRBV15,-,CATSVDRASYNEQFF
TRBJ1-3,TRBV29-1,-,CSVEDLLTNSGNTIYF
TRBJ1-5,TRBV9,few,CASSARDSNQPQHF
TRBJ2-5,TRBV20-1,-,CSASHETQYF
TRBJ2-7,TRBV5-1,few,CASSLADRDSYEQYF
TRBJ2-7,TRBV20-1,many,CSAAGDIGAYEQYF
TRBJ2-3,TRBV19,many,CASTNFLETDTQYF
TRBJ1-1,TRBV10-3,-,CATSGVSETEAFF
TRBJ2-7,TRBV19,-,CASPRWSGDYYEQYF
TRBJ2-1,TRBV20-1,many,CSASATSSYNEQFF
TRBJ2-3,TRBV7-3,few,CANLSSPDAQYF
TRBJ1-2,TRBV6-2/TRBV6-3,-,CAISYGQDTNYGYTF
TRBJ2-1,TRBV10-3,few,CAISKKREPSYNEQFF
TRBJ2-1,TRBV29-1,many,CSVGKGTVYYNEQFF
TRBJ2-1,TRBV10-3,many,CAISPLAGDYNEQFF
TRBJ2-1,TRBV20-1,many,CSAPRETGNEQFF
TRBJ2-3,TRBV5-5,few,CASRDGTDTQYF
TRBJ2-1,TRBV11-2,many,CASSPGTGAYNEQFF
TRBJ1-4,TRBV29-1,many,CTVEMVGEKLFF
TRBJ2-6,TRBV7-2,-,CASSVVGSGANVLTF
TRBJ1-1,TRBV29-1,many,CSVAGTGVSEAFF
TRBJ2-3,TRBV5-1,many,CASSPTNRDGQDTQYF
TRBJ1-5,TRBV24-1,-,CATSGQSNQPQHF
TRBJ2-7,TRBV5-6,many,CASSLGASYEQYF
TRBJ2-7,TRBV7-6,many,CASSLSLAGYEQYF
TRBJ2-1,TRBV5-1,few,CASSLVGYNEQFF
TRBJ2-3,TRBV5-1,-,CASSPRGGAGTDTQYF
TRBJ2-3,TRBV4-2,few,CASSQATGTSGRADTQYF
TRBJ2-3,TRBV24-1,-,CATSDPRGSGSLTDTQYF
TRBJ1-6,TRBV3-1,-,CASSSVNSPLHF
TRBJ2-1,TRBV7-2,few,CASSSGAYNEQFF
TRBJ2-2,TRBV28,-,CASSSQNTGELFF
TRBJ2-1,TRBV5-6,few,CASSFRTSGRNEQFF
TRBJ2-2,TRBV4-3,-,CASSQARNTGELFF
TRBJ2-3,TRBV10-3,many,CAIMDWQGDTDTQYF
TRBJ1-2,TRBV6-1,few,CASTAQQGKGFGYTF